This is a list of T cell receptor beta chains from one sample in a study of blood T cell repertoires in COVID-19. Method: immunoSEQ multiplex PCR; TCRdb's copy keeps in-frame clones and lacks some. The table records 150,000 to 200,000 clones, under 80% of them present only once. Sequences were obtained from peripheral blood. Every receptor here comes from a man aged 65-85 years with acute or convalescent COVID-19. CDR3s include the opening cysteine and the closing phenylalanine or tryptophan. The D gene is left open where the match is weak. A row's size may be missing; if present it is once, few, many or a size class.

>TRBJ2-5|NA|TRBV28|NA
TGTGCCAGCAGTTTCACGGGGACCCAGTACTTC
CASSFTGTQYF
>TRBJ1-1|NA|TRBV7-9|NA
TGTGCCAGCGTGGAGGGGACGAACACTGAAGCTTTCTTT
CASVEGTNTEAFF
>TRBJ1-2|NA|TRBV7-9|NA
TGTGCCAGCAGCTCGACGACAGCCCCTAACTATGGCTACACCTTC
CASSSTTAPNYGYTF
>TRBJ2-7|few|TRBV5-1|NA
TGCGCCAGCAGCTTGGCAAGCGGGTCGGGCAGGTCCTACGAGCAGTACTTC
CASSLASGSGRSYEQYF
>TRBJ1-2|few|TRBV25-1|TRBD1
TGTGCCACCTCGACAGGGGGCGCTGATGGCTACACCTTC
CATSTGGADGYTF
>TRBJ2-1|NA|TRBV19|TRBD1
TGTGCCAGTAGTCCGACGTCCCGGGACAGGGTAAAACACTACAATGAGCAGTTCTTC
CASSPTSRDRVKHYNEQFF
>TRBJ2-3|NA|TRBV4-2|TRBD2
TGTGCCAGCAGCCAAGATGCCCGGGGGGGCACAGATACGCAGTATTTT
CASSQDARGGTDTQYF
>TRBJ2-1|NA|TRBV19|TRBD2
TGTGCCAGTAGTATAGAAACCCGAACTAGCGGGAGTCACAATGAGCAGTTCTTC
CASSIETRTSGSHNEQFF
>TRBJ2-7|NA|TRBV19|NA
TGTGCCAGTAGTACTCACGGGGTCAACTCCTACGAGCAGTACTTC
CASSTHGVNSYEQYF
>TRBJ2-3|NA|TRBV28|NA
TGTGCCAGCAGTTTTAGCGGTAGCCTCGGGGATACGCAGTATTTT
CASSFSGSLGDTQYF
>TRBJ1-3|few|TRBV19|TRBD1
TGTGCCAGTAGAGAGACAGGGGTCTCTGGAAACACCATATATTTT
CASRETGVSGNTIYF
>TRBJ2-3|few|TRBV6-2/TRBV6-3|NA
TGTGCCAGCAGTTACGTGCGGGGCTCAGATACGCAGTATTTT
CASSYVRGSDTQYF
>TRBJ1-5|once|TRBV28|NA
TGTGCCAGCAGAGGCAGGGGTATTGGCAATCAGCCCCAGCATTTT
CASRGRGIGNQPQHF
>TRBJ2-5|NA|TRBV12-3/TRBV12-4|NA
TGTGCCACTTCGACTAGGCTTGGGCCCCAGTACTTC
CATSTRLGPQYF
>TRBJ2-7|few|TRBV12-5|NA
TGTGCTAGCATACAAACAGGGCACTACGAGCAGTACTTC
CASIQTGHYEQYF
>TRBJ1-5|few|TRBV28|NA
TGTGCCAGCAGCGCAGGCCATAGCAATCAGCCCCAGCATTTT
CASSAGHSNQPQHF
>TRBJ1-3|NA|TRBV5-5|TRBD1
TGTGCCAGCAGCCCGACAGGGACCTCTGGAAACACCATATATTTT
CASSPTGTSGNTIYF
>TRBJ1-1|NA|TRBV5-4|TRBD1
TGTGCCAGCTTTCAGATTAGGGACAGTCAGAACACTGAAGCTTTCTTT
CASFQIRDSQNTEAFF
>TRBJ1-2|NA|TRBV28|NA
TGTGCCAGCAGCCAAGCCCCATGGGAAGGGGGCTATGGCTACACCTTC
CASSQAPWEGGYGYTF
>TRBJ2-2|NA|TRBV19|NA
TGTGCCAGTAGCCGATTGGGGGGATTAACCGGGGAGCTGTTTTTT
CASSRLGGLTGELFF